What follows are 8 T cell receptor beta chains derived from one specimen sequenced in a study of T cell clones after liver transplantation. TCRdb keeps only in-frame clones here, not all; method: immunoSEQ multiplex PCR. Among nearly 55,000 clones, approximately 84% were seen once, and the ten largest hold about 8.5%. This sample comprised CD4+ T cells from blood, obtained before liver transplant. Every receptor here comes from a human donor who received a liver transplant.

This sequence joins TRBV5-1 and TRBJ1-2, with unresolved D. The CDR3 consists of 14 residues. The V and J ends lost 1 base and 4 bases respectively, with 11 bases between them. From germline, CDR1 is SGHRS and CDR2 YFSETQ. DNA of the CDR3: TGCGCCAGCAGCTTGAACAGAGAATCCTATGGCTACACCTTC. It specifies CASSLNRESYGYTF.

The gene calls are TRBV19 and TRBJ1-3; 9 nucleotides match TRBD1. Germline-derived CDR1 and CDR2 are LNHDA and SQIVND (reference sequence). The junction had 8 bases not matched to a gene; V was cut back by 5 bases and J by 3 bases. CDR3 length: 16 amino acids. The CDR3 sequence: CASSPRGQGGGNTIYF. CDR3 in DNA: TGTGCCAGTAGTCCCCGGGGACAGGGCGGTGGAAACACCATATATTTT.

V gene TRBV7-3 combines with J gene TRBJ2-2; D might be TRBD2 (6 bases). This CDR3 region has 17 residues. The ends were cut back, 4 bases at V and 0 bases at J, with 15 bases in the middle. Germline V gene sequence: CDR1 SGHTA, CDR2 FQGTGA. The CDR3 sequence is CASSSLGLAANTGELFF. The CDR3 nucleotides read TGTGCCAGCAGCTCTCTCGGGTTAGCGGCGAACACCGGGGAGCTGTTTTTT.

The V and J genes are TRBV25-1 and TRBJ2-1; a weak D match, TRBD1 (5 bases). Germline V gene data show CDR1 as MGHDK and CDR2 as SYGVNS. The CDR3 length is 16 residues. V was trimmed by 1 base and J by 2 bases, leaving 12 bases between them. DNA of the CDR3: TGTGCCAGCAGTGAATTTAAGGGGATGACCTACAATGAGCAGTTCTTC. This translates into CASSEFKGMTYNEQFF.

This chain links TRBV7-9 with TRBJ1-2; unclear D gene. Trimming took off 3 bases at V and 2 bases at J, with 10 bases between the two ends. The CDR3 has 14 amino acids. Germline CDR1 reads SEHNR; CDR2 reads FQNEAQ (reference sequence). Here the CDR3 reads CASSFYGSNYGYTF. DNA for the CDR3: TGTGCCAGCAGCTTTTACGGTTCCAACTATGGCTACACCTTC. Full variable domain (remainder filled in from reference TRBV7-9 and TRBJ1-2): DTGVSQNPRHKITKRGQNVTFRCDPISEHNRLYWYRQTLGQGPEFLTYFQNEAQLEKSRLLSDRFSAERPKGSFSTLEIQRTEQGDSAMYLCASSFYGSNYGYTFGSGTRLTVV.

The chain combines TRBV19 with TRBJ2-5, with 7 bases matching TRBD1. V gave up 5 bases and J gave up 1 base; unmatched junction bases: 7. Per germline, CDR1 LNHDA and CDR2 SQIVND (reference sequence). This CDR3 is built from 15 residues. The CDR3 spells CASSSGQVSQETQYF. The CDR3 DNA follows: TGTGCCAGTAGTTCAGGACAGGTCAGCCAAGAGACCCAGTACTTC.

V gene TRBV9 combines with J gene TRBJ2-1; D is possibly TRBD2 (5 bases). This CDR3 is built from 15 residues. CDR1 and CDR2 from the germline V gene are SGDLS and YYNGEE. Trimming removed 0 bases from V and 4 bases from J, with 11 bases in between. CDR3 in amino acids: CASSVAAGPYNEQFF. In DNA form, the CDR3 reads TGTGCCAGCAGCGTAGCGGCGGGCCCTTACAATGAGCAGTTCTTC.

The chain links TRBV7-9 to TRBJ2-5; 7 nucleotides align to TRBD1. The CDR3 covers 14 residues. Trimming cost V 5 bases and J 4 bases; bases outside gene matches: 7. Germline V gene sequence: CDR1 SEHNR, CDR2 FQNEAQ (reference sequence). CDR3 amino acids: CASSPVSGGETQYF. DNA for the CDR3: TGTGCCAGCAGCCCTGTGTCAGGGGGAGAGACCCAGTACTTC.